This entry describes one T cell receptor (beta chain). Via MiXCR, TCRdb re-called the RT-PCR reads, giving one row per CDR3 protein. The sample contains about 700,000 distinct CDR3 sequences, approximately 15% of which appear only once. The sequenced material came from memory CD4+ T cells from blood. The source is a female donor in good health, serving as a healthy control.

The CDR3 DNA reads TGTGCCAGCAGTTTCCAACTGGGGGCAACTAATGAAAAACTGTTTTTT. Translating it yields CASSFQLGATNEKLFF. The chain couples TRBV28 to TRBJ1-4; D might be TRBD1 (5 bases). V dropped 3 bases and J dropped 0 bases, with 11 bases sitting between them. This CDR3 has 16 amino acids. In germline, CDR1 is MDHEN, CDR2 SYDVKM. Based on the CDR3 plus reference TRBV28 and TRBJ1-4, the full variable domain is DVKVTQSSRYLVKRTGEKVFLECVQDMDHENMFWYRQDPGLGLRLIYFSYDVKMKEKGDIPEGYSVSREKKERFSLILESASTNQTSMYLCASSFQLGATNEKLFFGSGTQLSVL.